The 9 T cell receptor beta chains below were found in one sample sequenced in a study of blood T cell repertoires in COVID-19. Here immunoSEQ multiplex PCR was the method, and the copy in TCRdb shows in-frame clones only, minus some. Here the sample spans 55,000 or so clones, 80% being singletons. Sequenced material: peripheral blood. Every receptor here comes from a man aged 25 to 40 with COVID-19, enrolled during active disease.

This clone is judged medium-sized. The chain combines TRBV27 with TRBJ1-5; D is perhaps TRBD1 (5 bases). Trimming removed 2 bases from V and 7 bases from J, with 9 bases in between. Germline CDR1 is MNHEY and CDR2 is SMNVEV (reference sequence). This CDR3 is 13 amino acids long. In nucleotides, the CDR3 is TGTGCCAGCAGTTTACAGGGCGGCCAGCCCCAGCATTTT. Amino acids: CASSLQGGQPQHF.

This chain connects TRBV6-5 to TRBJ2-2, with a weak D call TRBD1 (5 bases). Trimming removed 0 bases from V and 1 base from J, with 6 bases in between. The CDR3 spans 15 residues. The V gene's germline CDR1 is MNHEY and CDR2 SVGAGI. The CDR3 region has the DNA TGTGCCAGCAGTTACTCTACAGGGAACACCGGGGAGCTGTTTTTT. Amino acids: CASSYSTGNTGELFF.

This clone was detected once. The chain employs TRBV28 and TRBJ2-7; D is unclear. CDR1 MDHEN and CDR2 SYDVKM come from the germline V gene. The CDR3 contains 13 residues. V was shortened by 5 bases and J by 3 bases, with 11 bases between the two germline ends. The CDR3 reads CASSGTESYEQYF. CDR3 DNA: TGTGCCAGCAGTGGAACAGAAAGCTACGAGCAGTACTTC.

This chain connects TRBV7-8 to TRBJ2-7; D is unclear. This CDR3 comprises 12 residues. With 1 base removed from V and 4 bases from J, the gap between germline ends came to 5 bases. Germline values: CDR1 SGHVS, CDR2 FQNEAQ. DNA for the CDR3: TGTGCCAGCAGCTTAGGAGTTTACGAGCAGTACTTC. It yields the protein CASSLGVYEQYF.

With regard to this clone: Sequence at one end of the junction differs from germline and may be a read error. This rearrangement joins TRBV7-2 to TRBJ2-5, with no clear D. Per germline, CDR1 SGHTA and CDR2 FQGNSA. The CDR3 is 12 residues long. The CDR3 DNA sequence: TGTGCCGGCAGCCTGTACCAAGAGACCCAGTACTTC. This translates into CAGSLYQETQYF.

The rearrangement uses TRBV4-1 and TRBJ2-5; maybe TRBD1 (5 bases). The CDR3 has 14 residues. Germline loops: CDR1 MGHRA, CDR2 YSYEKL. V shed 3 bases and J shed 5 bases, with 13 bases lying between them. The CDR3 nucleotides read TGCGCCAGCAGCCAGGCGTTGGGGCGGGAGACCCAGTACTTC. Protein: CASSQALGRETQYF.

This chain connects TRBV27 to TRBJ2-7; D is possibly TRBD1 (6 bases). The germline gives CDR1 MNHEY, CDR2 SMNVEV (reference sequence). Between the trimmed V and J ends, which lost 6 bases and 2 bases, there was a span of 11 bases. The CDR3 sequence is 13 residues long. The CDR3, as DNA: TGTGCCAGCAGGCCCGGACAGCCCTACGAGCAGTACTTC. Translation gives CASRPGQPYEQYF.

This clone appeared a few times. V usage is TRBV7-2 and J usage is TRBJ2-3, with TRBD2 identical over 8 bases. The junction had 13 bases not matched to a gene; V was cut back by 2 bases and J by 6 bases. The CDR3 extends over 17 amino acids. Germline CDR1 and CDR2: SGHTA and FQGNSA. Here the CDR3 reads CASSLLGGGTRSDTQYF. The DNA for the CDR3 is TGTGCCAGCAGCTTATTAGGGGGGGGGACTAGATCGGATACGCAGTATTTT.

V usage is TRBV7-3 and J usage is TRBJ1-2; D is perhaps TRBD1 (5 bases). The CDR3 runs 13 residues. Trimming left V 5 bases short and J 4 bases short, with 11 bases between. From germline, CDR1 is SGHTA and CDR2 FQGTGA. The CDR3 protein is CASSLDKGYGYTF. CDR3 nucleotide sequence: TGTGCCAGCAGCCTGGACAAGGGCTATGGCTACACCTTC. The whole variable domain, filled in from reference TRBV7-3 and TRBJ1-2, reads GAGVSQTPSNKVTEKGKYVELRCDPISGHTALYWYRQSLGQGPEFLIYFQGTGAADDSGLPNDRFFAVRPEGSVSTLKIQRTERGDSAVYLCASSLDKGYGYTFGSGTRLTVV.